This is a list of T cell receptor beta chains from one sample in a study of T cells in Graves' hyperthyroidism and ophthalmopathy. TCRdb ran MiXCR on the multiplex PCR reads and lists one entry per CDR3 protein. The table has some 560,000 distinct CDR3 sequences, about 15% seen once; the top ten hold 7.3%. The sample was blood. These receptors came from a woman under 40 with Graves' hyperthyroidism. Each CDR3 is given with its conserved first and last residue.

>TRBJ2-3|TRBV14
CASSQAGGSQYF
>TRBJ2-7|TRBV12-3/TRBV12-4
CASSLKAAPSYEQYF
>TRBJ1-6|TRBV11-2
CASSLDRGGPLHF
>TRBJ1-1|TRBV20-1
CSARDYGEAFF
>TRBJ1-2|TRBV14
CASSKEAISDGYTF
>TRBJ1-1|TRBV27
CATSPGGGNTEAFF
>TRBJ2-1|TRBV20-1
CSESGRTDEQFF
>TRBJ2-2|TRBV20-1
CSATAGGLKKTSGHTGELFF
>TRBJ2-5|TRBV30
CAWSVRTSGKETQYF
>TRBJ1-5|TRBV6-2/TRBV6-3
CASSYGSSNQPQHF
>TRBJ2-3|TRBV20-1
CSDRLTDTQYF
>TRBJ2-1|TRBV5-1
CASSRPGQGDNEQFF
>TRBJ1-1|TRBV12-3/TRBV12-4
CASSSHGASTEAFF
>TRBJ2-1|TRBV11-3
CARISEVGPGRSYNEQFF
>TRBJ1-2|TRBV2
CASRPYYGYTF
>TRBJ1-5|TRBV27
CASSPFRGNQPQHF
>TRBJ2-1|TRBV4-1
CASSQSAGNNEQFF
>TRBJ2-7|TRBV7-3
CASSLSGSQDEQYF
>TRBJ2-4|TRBV2
CASSADLAKNIQYF
>TRBJ2-5|TRBV25-1
CASSAQPGTSGSGQETQYF
>TRBJ1-1|TRBV7-9
CASSYGTGWSFF
>TRBJ2-1|TRBV11-2
CASSSPGLAGIGNEQFF
>TRBJ2-1|TRBV5-1
CASSLPSSAGIEQFF
>TRBJ2-3|TRBV18
CASSPNDRADTQYF
>TRBJ1-5|TRBV19
CASRTRGSQPQHF
>TRBJ2-1|TRBV30
CAWTSGSNEQFF
>TRBJ2-7|TRBV14
CASSQDRGQEFYEQYF
>TRBJ1-6|TRBV12-3/TRBV12-4
CASSFQGRSSPLHF
>TRBJ1-1|TRBV30
CAWSRSGTEAFF
>TRBJ2-7|TRBV4-1
CASSQGEAYYEQYF
>TRBJ2-7|TRBV24-1
CAIWTSGMYEQYF
>TRBJ2-2|TRBV9
CASSVNGVGFRTGELFF
>TRBJ1-4|TRBV5-1
CASSPRGPEEKLFF
>TRBJ1-2|TRBV20-1
CSARFTGGYGYTF
>TRBJ2-7|TRBV3-1
CASSQTGGTRTYEQYF
>TRBJ1-2|TRBV30
CAWRFLGGGDYGYTF
>TRBJ2-6|TRBV5-1
CASSLVARANVLTF
>TRBJ1-5|TRBV19
CASTQSGTVFNQPQHF
>TRBJ2-3|TRBV20-1
CSARVGGSITDTQYF
>TRBJ2-2|TRBV7-3
CASSARSHTGELFF
>TRBJ2-7|TRBV7-2
CASSFFQGTYEQYF
>TRBJ1-5|TRBV3-1
CASSQDHPGTNQPQHF
>TRBJ2-1|TRBV7-3
CASSRSGDTYNEQFF
>TRBJ2-1|TRBV9
CASSPGRGLSSYNEQFF
>TRBJ2-7|TRBV30
CAWTRLAGLYEQYF
>TRBJ2-7|TRBV11-2
CASSSVGGYEQYF
>TRBJ2-2|TRBV12-5
CASGRSAGQSTNTGELFF
>TRBJ2-3|TRBV20-1
CSAPATSGEDTQYF
>TRBJ1-2|TRBV11-1
CASSSGDYGYTF
>TRBJ2-1|TRBV20-1
CSAGGGTSGRNEQFF
>TRBJ2-5|TRBV6-1
CASTPGGGSQETQYF
>TRBJ1-5|TRBV4-1
CASSQVGRDNQPQHF
>TRBJ1-5|TRBV7-2
CASSLLGLGDQPQHF
>TRBJ2-7|TRBV18
CASSVDRGSYEQYF